Described below is a single T cell receptor beta chain sequence and its context. Its matching antigen is unknown. This sample is drawn from a study of CD8+CD57+ T cells in acquired aplastic anemia. The study, taken as a whole, reports: Found in both controls and patients were around 30 CD8+ CDR3 sequences. Patients were compared with controls for CD8+ Simpson's diversity, and no significant difference emerged.

All sequencing subjects had displayed CD8+CD57+ cell expansion on flow cytometry. A severe acquired aplastic anemia diagnosis applied to all patients. Blood was sampled before the patients had received any therapy. TCR beta VDJ and CDR3 profiles were obtained from a genomic DNA template. TCRdb reanalysed the reads using MiXCR and keeps one entry per CDR3 protein. The table has under 200,000 distinct CDR3 sequences, about 45% seen once. Trimming shortened V by 11 bases and J by 0 bases, and 13 bases separated the two germline ends. The CDR3 consists of 13 residues. Germline CDR1 is WNHNN and CDR2 is SYGVQD (reference sequence).

The rearrangement uses TRBV10-1 and TRBJ1-1, with a weak D call TRBD1 (6 bases). The sequence was obtained from a human donor with aplastic anemia. The sample taken for sequencing was sorted CD4+, CD8+, or CD8+CD57+ T cells (not recorded which) from PBMCs. Here the CDR3 DNA reads TGCGCCTGCAATCAGGGGATGAACACTGAAGCTTTCTTT. Its translation is CACNQGMNTEAFF.